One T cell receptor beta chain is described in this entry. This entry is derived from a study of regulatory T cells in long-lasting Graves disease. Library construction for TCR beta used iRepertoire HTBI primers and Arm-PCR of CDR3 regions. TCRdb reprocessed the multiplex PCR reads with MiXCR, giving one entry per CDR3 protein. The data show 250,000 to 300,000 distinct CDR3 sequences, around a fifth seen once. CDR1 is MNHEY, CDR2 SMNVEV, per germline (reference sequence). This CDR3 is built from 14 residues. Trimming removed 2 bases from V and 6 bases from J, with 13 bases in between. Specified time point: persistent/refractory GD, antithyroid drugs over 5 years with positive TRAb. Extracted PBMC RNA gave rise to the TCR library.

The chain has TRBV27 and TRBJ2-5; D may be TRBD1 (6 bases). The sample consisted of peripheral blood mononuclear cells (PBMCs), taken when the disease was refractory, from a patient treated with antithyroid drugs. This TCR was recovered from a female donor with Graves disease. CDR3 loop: CASSLRGQDKTQYF. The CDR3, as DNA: TGTGCCAGCAGTTTACGGGGACAAGATAAGACCCAGTACTTC.